The 24 T cell receptor beta chains below come from one sample, sequenced in a study of blood T cell repertoires in COVID-19. Sequencing was performed with immunoSEQ multiplex PCR; in TCRdb, only in-frame clones are kept and a portion is missing. The repertoire consists of around 150,000 clones, with about 93% occurring once and the leading ten covering roughly 4.5%. The specimen sequenced was peripheral blood. Source of these receptors: a woman between 50 and 59 years old with acute or convalescent COVID-19.

The chain recombines TRBV30 with TRBJ1-4, with D unresolved. The CDR3 length is 15 residues. Germline CDR1 reads GTSNPN; CDR2 reads SVGIG (reference sequence). The germline V and J ends were trimmed by 2 bases and 8 bases, with 18 bases remaining between them. The CDR3 coding sequence is TGTGCCTGGAGTAGGGAGATTCGGGTCGGCGAAAAACTGTTTTTT. Protein sequence: CAWSREIRVGEKLFF.

This clone appeared a few times. The chain combines TRBV7-2 with TRBJ2-5; 7 bases are a match to TRBD1. The CDR3 runs 12 residues. The trim removed 6 bases at V and 4 bases at J, leaving 2 bases unmatched. Looked up from germline, CDR1 is SGHTA and CDR2 is FQGNSA. In DNA, the CDR3 is TGTGCCAGCAGAGGGGGCCGAGAGACCCAGTACTTC. It translates to CASRGGRETQYF.

The table lists this clone with a count of one. This sequence joins TRBV5-6 and TRBJ1-2, with no clear D. The V and J ends lost 4 bases and 3 bases respectively, with 10 bases between them. Germline loops: CDR1 SGHDT, CDR2 YYEEEE. This CDR3 comprises 13 residues. Here the CDR3 DNA reads TGTGCCAGCAGCCTAAACAGTTACTATGGCTACACCTTC. This translates into CASSLNSYYGYTF.

This chain links TRBV7-9 with TRBJ2-5, with 7 bases lining up with TRBD2. This CDR3 has 13 residues. V was clipped by 1 base and J by 5 bases; unmatched bases: 1. The germline CDR1 and CDR2 sequences are SEHNR and FQNEAQ (reference sequence). The CDR3 coding sequence is TGTGCCAGCAGCTTAGGGGGAGGGGAGACCCAGTACTTC. Translation: CASSLGGGETQYF.

V and J are TRBV6-6 and TRBJ1-6, with D possibly being TRBD1 (5 bases). Trimming took off 10 bases at V and 9 bases at J, with 13 bases between the two ends. In germline, CDR1 is MNHNY, CDR2 SVGAGI (reference sequence). The CDR3 runs to 12 residues. The CDR3 coding sequence is TGTGCCACCGGAGGAGGGGCTTCACCCCTCCACTTT. Its protein is CATGGGASPLHF.

The chain uses TRBV19 and TRBJ2-2; D is perhaps TRBD1 (6 bases). CDR3 length: 16 residues. CDR1 LNHDA and CDR2 SQIVND come from the germline V gene (reference sequence). Trimming pared 4 bases from V and 6 bases from J, leaving 18 bases between. The CDR3 protein is CASSTHRTRGSGELFF. In DNA form, the CDR3 reads TGTGCCAGTAGTACGCACAGAACCAGGGGATCCGGGGAGCTGTTTTTT.

The chain joins TRBV10-2 to TRBJ2-7, with D tentatively TRBD2 (7 bases). The CDR3 is made up of 16 amino acids. Germline V gene sequence: CDR1 WSHSY, CDR2 SAAADI. V lost 6 bases to trimming and J lost 2 bases, with 20 bases between them. CDR3: CASRYSSGGLPYEQYF. CDR3 coding DNA: TGCGCCAGCAGGTACTCCTCGGGGGGCCTCCCCTACGAGCAGTACTTC.

V and J are TRBV28 and TRBJ2-7; 12 positions agree with TRBD2. Germline assignment: CDR1 MDHEN and CDR2 SYDVKM. The ends lost 7 bases at V and 8 bases at J; junction bases unmatched: 9. This CDR3 has 14 amino acids. CDR3 sequence (DNA): TGTGCCAGCACTCTAGCGGGAGGGCCTAGAAAGCAGTACTTC. This translates into CASTLAGGPRKQYF.

The genes are TRBV10-3 and TRBJ2-2, with a weak D call TRBD1 (6 bases). Trimming shortened V by 9 bases and J by 0 bases, and 14 bases separated the two germline ends. Germline V CDR1 and CDR2: ENHRY, SYGVKD. The CDR3 loop spans 15 amino acids. The CDR3 sequence is CAIKPGHTNTGELFF. Here the CDR3 DNA reads TGTGCCATTAAGCCGGGACACACGAACACCGGGGAGCTGTTTTTT.

The CDR3 region is CAWSGGAETQYF. The CDR3 nucleotides read TGTGCCTGGAGCGGGGGGGCAGAGACCCAGTACTTC. The chain is built from TRBV30 and TRBJ2-5; the match to TRBD2 covers 8 bases. Germline CDR1 is GTSNPN and CDR2 is SVGIG (reference sequence). There are 12 residues in the CDR3. Losses at the gene ends were 3 bases for V and 4 bases for J; bases not matched to a gene: 1.

The V call is TRBV5-1, the J call TRBJ2-5; D perhaps matches TRBD2 (6 bases). V lost 5 bases and J lost 4, with 24 bases in between. The CDR3 is 17 residues long. Germline loops: CDR1 SGHRS, CDR2 YFSETQ. The CDR3 sequence: CASSRSSWDSLRETQYF. DNA for the CDR3: TGCGCCAGCAGTCGATCGTCCTGGGACTCCCTGCGAGAGACCCAGTACTTC.

The V and J genes are TRBV2 and TRBJ2-1; 7 bases map to TRBD2. The CDR3 has 13 residues. Germline V gene lookup returns CDR1 SNHLY and CDR2 FYNNEI. Germline trimming cut 6 bases from V and 7 bases from J; bases unmatched to any gene: 6. CDR3 in amino acids: CASRGDSGNEQFF. The DNA of the CDR3 is TGTGCCAGCAGGGGGGATAGCGGGAATGAGCAGTTCTTC. Using reference TRBV2 and TRBJ2-1 for the parts outside the CDR3, the full variable domain is EPEVTQTPSHQVTQMGQEVILRCVPISNHLYFYWYRQILGQKVEFLVSFYNNEISEKSEIFDDQFSVERPDGSNFTLKIRSTKLEDSAMYFCASRGDSGNEQFFGPGTRLTVL.

The rearrangement links TRBV3-1 (or the pseudogene TRBV3-2) to TRBJ1-6; the D gene is possibly TRBD1 (5 bases). The germline CDR1 and CDR2 sequences are LGHDT and YNNKEL (reference sequence). CDR3 length: 13 residues. The V end was cut by 0 bases, the J end by 15 bases, with 12 bases between. The CDR3 loop is CASSQEGPGDLHF. CDR3 in DNA: TGTGCCAGCAGCCAAGAGGGCCCGGGGGACCTCCACTTT.

The CDR3 DNA reads TGTGCCAGCAGCTTAGTTCAGACGGGCGAGCAGTACTTC. Protein: CASSLVQTGEQYF. The rearrangement uses TRBV11-3 and TRBJ2-7; no clear D. CDR1 and CDR2 from the germline V gene are SGHNT and YENEEA. V lost 1 base to trimming and J lost 6 bases, with 10 bases between them. This CDR3 has 13 residues. Supplemented by reference TRBV11-3 and TRBJ2-7, the full variable domain reads EAGVVQSPRYKIIEKKQPVAFWCNPISGHNTLYWYLQNLGQGPELLIRYENEEAVDDSQLPKDRFSAERLKGVDSTLKIQPAELGDSAVYLCASSLVQTGEQYFGPGTRLTVT.

This clone has a single count. The CDR3 loop reads CATSDFGYNEQFF. DNA of the CDR3: TGTGCCACCAGTGATTTCGGGTACAATGAGCAGTTCTTC. This chain uses TRBV24-1 with TRBJ2-1; no clear D gene. Germline lookup yields CDR1 KGHDR and CDR2 SFDVKD. V lost 1 base and J 4 bases, leaving 4 bases between the germline ends. The CDR3 length is 13 residues.

The chain has TRBV6-6 and TRBJ1-4; D ambiguous. V was trimmed by 6 bases and J by 10 bases, leaving 21 bases between them. Germline V gene lookup returns CDR1 MNHNY and CDR2 SVGAGI (reference sequence). The CDR3 sequence is 15 residues long. The CDR3 is CASSGGSYLYGKLFF. In nucleotides, the CDR3 is TGTGCCAGCAGCGGTGGTTCCTACCTGTACGGAAAACTGTTTTTT.

This sequence joins TRBV7-6 and TRBJ2-3, with 9 bases fitting TRBD2. V trimming: 1 base; J trimming: 4 bases; junction bases outside the gene matches: 6. This CDR3 is built from 16 residues. Per germline, CDR1 SGHVS and CDR2 FNYEAQ. The CDR3: CASSLEGLALPDTQYF. The CDR3 DNA follows: TGTGCCAGCAGCTTAGAGGGACTAGCATTACCAGATACGCAGTATTTT. Together with reference TRBV7-6 and TRBJ2-3, the CDR3 gives the full variable domain: GAGVSQSPRYKVTKRGQDVALRCDPISGHVSLYWYRQALGQGPEFLTYFNYEAQQDKSGLPNDRFSAERPEGSISTLTIQRTEQRDSAMYRCASSLEGLALPDTQYFGPGTRLTVL.

The CDR3 loop is CASKERESTDTQYF. DNA of the CDR3: TGTGCCAGCAAGGAGCGGGAGAGCACAGATACGCAGTATTTT. The chain is built from TRBV2 and TRBJ2-3; the match to TRBD2 covers 8 bases. The CDR3 runs 14 residues. V gave up 7 bases and J gave up 0 bases; unmatched junction bases: 3. Germline-derived CDR1 and CDR2 are SNHLY and FYNNEI.

This clone was seen a handful of times. The V call is TRBV10-2, the J call TRBJ1-6; D not resolved. Germline-derived CDR1 and CDR2 are WSHSY and SAAADI. The CDR3 is 15 amino acids. The V gene lost 5 bases and the J gene lost 8 bases, with 16 bases spanning the gap. The chain's CDR3 is CASSSGSGVYSPLHF. As DNA, the CDR3 is TGCGCCAGCAGTTCCGGGTCCGGGGTTTATTCACCCCTCCACTTT.

This rearrangement joins TRBV29-1 to TRBJ2-1; D assignment may be TRBD1 or TRBD2 (5 bases each). The CDR3 length is 12 residues. Germline V gene data show CDR1 as SQVTM and CDR2 as ANQGSEA. V lost 5 bases, J lost 8 bases, and 13 bases lay in between. In DNA, the CDR3 is TGCAGCGTTAAAGGGGCGGGCGATGAGCAGTTCTTC. Translating it yields CSVKGAGDEQFF.

The chain joins TRBV5-1 to TRBJ2-3, with D hard to call. The CDR3 is 14 amino acids. Trimming took off 4 bases at V and 0 bases at J, with 9 bases between the two ends. Germline V CDR1 and CDR2: SGHRS, YFSETQ. The CDR3: CASSTPRSTDTQYF. The CDR3 DNA follows: TGCGCCAGCAGCACTCCACGGAGCACAGATACGCAGTATTTT.

The chain carries TRBV4-3 and TRBJ1-6, with 8 bases identical to TRBD1. The V and J ends lost 4 bases and 4 bases, in that order; junction bases with no gene match: 3. The V gene's germline CDR1 is LGHNA and CDR2 YSLEER. The CDR3 sequence is 15 residues long. This chain's CDR3 is CASSPGGDYNSPLHF. The CDR3 DNA follows: TGCGCCAGCAGCCCAGGGGGCGATTATAATTCACCCCTCCACTTT.

The chain employs TRBV28 and TRBJ2-3, with D hard to call. The CDR3 covers 14 residues. Looked up from germline, CDR1 is MDHEN and CDR2 is SYDVKM. Trimming removed 3 bases at V and 2 bases at J, with 9 bases between. CDR3 residues: CASSFPPVTDTQYF. The CDR3 bases are TGTGCCAGCAGTTTCCCCCCGGTCACAGATACGCAGTATTTT. The full variable domain, in which reference TRBV28 and TRBJ2-3 provide the parts outside the CDR3, is DVKVTQSSRYLVKRTGEKVFLECVQDMDHENMFWYRQDPGLGLRLIYFSYDVKMKEKGDIPEGYSVSREKKERFSLILESASTNQTSMYLCASSFPPVTDTQYFGPGTRLTVL.

This chain joins TRBV12-3 or TRBV12-4 and TRBJ2-1; D unclear. V was shortened by 5 bases and J by 3 bases, with 5 bases between the two germline ends. This CDR3 spans 12 amino acids. DNA for the CDR3: TGTGCCAGCAGTCCGGGCTACAATGAGCAGTTCTTC. This encodes CASSPGYNEQFF.